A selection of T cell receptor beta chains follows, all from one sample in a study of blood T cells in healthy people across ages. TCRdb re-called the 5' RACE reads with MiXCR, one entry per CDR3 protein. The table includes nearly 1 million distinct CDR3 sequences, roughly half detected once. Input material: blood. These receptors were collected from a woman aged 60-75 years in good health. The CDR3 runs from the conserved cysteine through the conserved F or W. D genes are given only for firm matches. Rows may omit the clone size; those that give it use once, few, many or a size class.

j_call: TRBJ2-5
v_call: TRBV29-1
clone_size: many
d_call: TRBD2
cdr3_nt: TGCAGCGTTGTAGCTAGCGGGATAGGAGAGACCCAGTACTTC
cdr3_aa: CSVVASGIGETQYF

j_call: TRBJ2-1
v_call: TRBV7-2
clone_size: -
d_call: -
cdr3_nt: TGTGCCAGCAGCTTAACCGGAGACACGTCGTTTTACAATGAGCAGTTCTTC
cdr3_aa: CASSLTGDTSFYNEQFF

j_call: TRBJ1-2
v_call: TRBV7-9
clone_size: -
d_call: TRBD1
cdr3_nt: TGTGCCAGCAGCGACAGGGCAGGGAACTATGGCTACACCTTC
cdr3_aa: CASSDRAGNYGYTF

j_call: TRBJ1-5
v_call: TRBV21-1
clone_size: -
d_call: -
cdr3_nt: TGTGCCAGCAGCAAAGGGTCCAGGGAGACGCATTTT
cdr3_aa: CASSKGSRETHF

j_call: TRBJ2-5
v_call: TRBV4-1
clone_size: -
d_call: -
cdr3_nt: TGCGCCAGCAGCCAAGGACGTCAATACTCGGGTTCCCAGTACTTC
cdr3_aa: CASSQGRQYSGSQYF

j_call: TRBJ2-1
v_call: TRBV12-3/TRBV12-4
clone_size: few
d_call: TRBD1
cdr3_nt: TGTGCCAGCAGCGACACAGGGGGCTCCTACAATGAGCAGTTCTTC
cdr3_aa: CASSDTGGSYNEQFF

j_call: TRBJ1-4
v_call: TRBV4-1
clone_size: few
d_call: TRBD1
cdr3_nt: TGCGCCAGCAGCGGATCAGGGGGCGCGAGGAAAAAACTGTTTTTT
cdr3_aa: CASSGSGGARKKLFF

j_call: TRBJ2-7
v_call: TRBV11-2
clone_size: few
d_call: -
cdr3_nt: TGTGCCAGCAGCTTAGATCTTCAGTGGGACTACGAGCAGTACTTC
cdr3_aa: CASSLDLQWDYEQYF

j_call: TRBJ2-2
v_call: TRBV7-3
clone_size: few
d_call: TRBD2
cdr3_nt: TGTGCCAGCAGCTCACGACCGCTAGCGGGAGTAGTGGGTCAGGCCGGGGAGCTGTTTTTT
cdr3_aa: CASSSRPLAGVVGQAGELFF

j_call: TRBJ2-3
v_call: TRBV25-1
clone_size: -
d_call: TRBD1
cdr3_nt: TGTGCCAGCAGAGAACAGGGGGATGAGGGCACAGATACGCAGTATTTT
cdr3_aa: CASREQGDEGTDTQYF

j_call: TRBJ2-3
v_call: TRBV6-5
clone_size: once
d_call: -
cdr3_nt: TGTGCCAGCAGTTACGAGGGAGGGGGCGTCACAGATACGCAGTATTTT
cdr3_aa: CASSYEGGGVTDTQYF

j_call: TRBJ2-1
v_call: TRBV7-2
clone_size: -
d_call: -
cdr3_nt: TGTGCCAGCAGCTTAGCCGGGATCCGGCGGAACCGTTATGAGCAGTTCTTC
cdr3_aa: CASSLAGIRRNRYEQFF

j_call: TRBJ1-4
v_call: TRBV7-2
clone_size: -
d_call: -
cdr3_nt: TGTGCCAGCAGCGCCGGGCAGATCTATGAAAAACTGTTTTTT
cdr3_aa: CASSAGQIYEKLFF

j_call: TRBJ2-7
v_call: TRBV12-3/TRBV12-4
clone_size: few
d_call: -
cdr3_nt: TGTGCCAGCAGTTTAATGGACAACTCTCTCACCTACGAGCAGTACTTC
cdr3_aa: CASSLMDNSLTYEQYF

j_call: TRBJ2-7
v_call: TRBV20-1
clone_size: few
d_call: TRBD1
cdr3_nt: TGCAGTGCAAAACCGGGACAGGAGATCGCCCTGTCCTACGAGCAGTACTTC
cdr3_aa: CSAKPGQEIALSYEQYF

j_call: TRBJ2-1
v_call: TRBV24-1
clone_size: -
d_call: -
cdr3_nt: TGTGCCACCAGTGATCCCCGGGACCACACCAAGTGGGTGCAGTTCTTC
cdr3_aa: CATSDPRDHTKWVQFF

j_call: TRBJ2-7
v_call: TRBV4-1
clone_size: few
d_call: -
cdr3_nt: TGCGCCAGCAGCCAAGCTATCCGGGACACCTACGAGCAGTACTTC
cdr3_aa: CASSQAIRDTYEQYF

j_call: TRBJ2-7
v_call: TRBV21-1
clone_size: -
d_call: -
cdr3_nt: TGTGCCAGCAGCAAAGTAACCCACGAGCAGTACTTC
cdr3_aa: CASSKVTHEQYF

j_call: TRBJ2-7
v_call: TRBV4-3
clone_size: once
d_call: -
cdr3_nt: TGCGCCCGCAGCCAAGGAGGCTATGGTTCGTACGAGCAGTACTTC
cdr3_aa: CARSQGGYGSYEQYF

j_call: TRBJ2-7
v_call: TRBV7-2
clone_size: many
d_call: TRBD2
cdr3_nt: TGTGCCAGCAGCTTAACTAGCGGGGGACCTTACGAGCAGTACTTC
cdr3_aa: CASSLTSGGPYEQYF

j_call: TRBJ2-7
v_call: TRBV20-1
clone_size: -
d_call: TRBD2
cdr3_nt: TGCAGTGCTGCCACCTCTAGCGGGACGAATGAGCAGTACTTC
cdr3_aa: CSAATSSGTNEQYF

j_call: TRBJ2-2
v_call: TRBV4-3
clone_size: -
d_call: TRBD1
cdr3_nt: TGCGCCGGCAGCCAAGATCCAGGGGGCACCGGGGAGCTGTTTTTT
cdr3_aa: CAGSQDPGGTGELFF

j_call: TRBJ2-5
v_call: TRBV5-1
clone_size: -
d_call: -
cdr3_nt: TGCGCCACCCACTCAGACCCAAACCGCCAAGAGACCCAGTACTTC
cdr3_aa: CATHSDPNRQETQYF

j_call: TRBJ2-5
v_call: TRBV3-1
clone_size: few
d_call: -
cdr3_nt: TGTGCCAGCACCCTTAGCGGCCTGCGGGAGACCCAGTACTTC
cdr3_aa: CASTLSGLRETQYF

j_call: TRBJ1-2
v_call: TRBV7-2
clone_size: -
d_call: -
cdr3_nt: TGTGCCAGCAGCCCAATGACCGTAAACTATGGCTACACCTTC
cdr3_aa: CASSPMTVNYGYTF

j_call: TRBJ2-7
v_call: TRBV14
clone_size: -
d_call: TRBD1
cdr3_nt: TGTGCCAGCAGCCCCTGGGACAGACCCCCCTACGAGCAGTACTTC
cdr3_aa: CASSPWDRPPYEQYF

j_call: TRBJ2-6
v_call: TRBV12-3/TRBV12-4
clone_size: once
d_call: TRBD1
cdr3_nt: TGTGCCAGCCGGGGACAGGGGGTAGGTGGGGCCAACGTCCTGACTTTC
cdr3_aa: CASRGQGVGGANVLTF

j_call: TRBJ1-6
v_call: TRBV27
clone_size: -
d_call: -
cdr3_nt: TGTGCCAGCAGCCGCCCGACGTCGCCGGCTTCACCCCTCCACTTT
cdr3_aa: CASSRPTSPASPLHF

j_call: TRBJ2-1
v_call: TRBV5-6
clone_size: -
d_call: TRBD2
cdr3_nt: TGTGCCAGCAGCTTAGGACTAGAGATCAATGAGCAGTTCTTC
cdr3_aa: CASSLGLEINEQFF

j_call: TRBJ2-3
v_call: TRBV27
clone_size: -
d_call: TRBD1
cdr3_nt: TGTGCCAGCAGTTCTCCCGGACAGGTTGCAGATACGCAGTATTTT
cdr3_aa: CASSSPGQVADTQYF

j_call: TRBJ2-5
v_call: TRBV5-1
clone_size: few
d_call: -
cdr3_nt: TGCGCCAGCAGCTTGCCCCCAGGGGCGCAGAAGACCCAGTACTTC
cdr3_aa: CASSLPPGAQKTQYF

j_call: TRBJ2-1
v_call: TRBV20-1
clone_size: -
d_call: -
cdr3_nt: TGCAGTGCCCAGAATAACAATGAGCAGTTCTTC
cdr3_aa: CSAQNNNEQFF

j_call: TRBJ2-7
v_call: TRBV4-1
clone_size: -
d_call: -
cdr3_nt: TGCGCCAGCAGCCAAGTTGCGGAGACCTACGAGCAGTACTTC
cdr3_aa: CASSQVAETYEQYF

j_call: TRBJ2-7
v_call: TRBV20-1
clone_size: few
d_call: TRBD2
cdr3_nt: TGCAGTGCCGAACCTAAGCGGGAGTGGTTATACGAGCAGTACTTC
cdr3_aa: CSAEPKREWLYEQYF

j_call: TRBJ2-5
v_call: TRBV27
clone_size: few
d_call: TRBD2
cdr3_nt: TGTGCCAGCAGTTTAATAGGGCTAGCGGGAGGATTGGAGACCCAGTACTTC
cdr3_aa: CASSLIGLAGGLETQYF

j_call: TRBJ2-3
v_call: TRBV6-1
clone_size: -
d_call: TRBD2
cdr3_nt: TGTGCCAGCGGGAAGGCGGGAGCTGGAGATACGCAGTATTTT
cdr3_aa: CASGKAGAGDTQYF

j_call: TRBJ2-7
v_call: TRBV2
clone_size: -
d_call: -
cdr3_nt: TGTGCCAGCAGTGATCGGCTAGCACGGGGAATATACGAGCAGTACTTC
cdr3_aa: CASSDRLARGIYEQYF

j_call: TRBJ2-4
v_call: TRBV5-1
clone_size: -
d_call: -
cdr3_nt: TGCGCCAGCAGCATGGTCGACGGGCCCGAAAACATTCAGTACTTC
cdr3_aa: CASSMVDGPENIQYF

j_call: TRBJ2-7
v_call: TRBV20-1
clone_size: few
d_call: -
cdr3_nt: TGCAGTGCTAGCTTTGCAGACTACGAGCAGTACTTC
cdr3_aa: CSASFADYEQYF

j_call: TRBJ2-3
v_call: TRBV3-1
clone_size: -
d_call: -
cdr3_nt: TGTGCCAGCAGTCCCCCTCTAGGTAACACAGATACGCAGTATTTT
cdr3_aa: CASSPPLGNTDTQYF

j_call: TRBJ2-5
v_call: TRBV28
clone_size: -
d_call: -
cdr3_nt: TGTGCCAGCAGTTTCGAAGGGCCGTCTGGGGAGCAGTACTTC
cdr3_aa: CASSFEGPSGEQYF

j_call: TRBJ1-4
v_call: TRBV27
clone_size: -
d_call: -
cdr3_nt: TGTGCCAGCAGGCCCTACTGGGGGAATGAAAAACTGTTTTTT
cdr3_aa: CASRPYWGNEKLFF

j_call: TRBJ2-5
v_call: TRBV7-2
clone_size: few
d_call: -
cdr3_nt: TGTGCCAGCAGCTCGACTGTCTTCCAAGAGACCCAGTACTTC
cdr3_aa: CASSSTVFQETQYF

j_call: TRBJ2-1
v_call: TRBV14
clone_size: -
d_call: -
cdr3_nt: TGTGCCAGCAGCCTATCGGGACACCCTAACAATGAGCAGTTCTTC
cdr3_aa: CASSLSGHPNNEQFF

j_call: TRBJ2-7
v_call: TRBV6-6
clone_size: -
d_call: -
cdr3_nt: TGTGCCAGCAGTTTCCAGCCCGGGTCCACCTACGAGCAGTACTTC
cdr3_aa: CASSFQPGSTYEQYF

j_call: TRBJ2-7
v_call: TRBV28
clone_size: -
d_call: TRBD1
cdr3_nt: TGTGCCAGCAGTTTCCCTGGACAGGGACGATACGAGCAGTACTTC
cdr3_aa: CASSFPGQGRYEQYF

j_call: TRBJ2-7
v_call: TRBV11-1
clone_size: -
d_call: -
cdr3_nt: TGTGCCAGCACCAAGGGCCCGGGGAGGTACGAGCAGTACTTC
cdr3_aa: CASTKGPGRYEQYF

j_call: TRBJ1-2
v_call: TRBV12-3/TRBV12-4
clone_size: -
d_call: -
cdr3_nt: TGTGCCAGCAGTTTTGAGAGGGGTGGCTACACCTTC
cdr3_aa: CASSFERGGYTF

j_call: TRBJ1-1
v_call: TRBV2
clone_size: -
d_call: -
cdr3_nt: TGTGCCAGCAGAATAACCAGGAACACTGAAGCTTTCTTT
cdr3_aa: CASRITRNTEAFF

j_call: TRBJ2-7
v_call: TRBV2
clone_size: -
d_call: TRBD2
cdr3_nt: TGTGCCAGCGAAGGGACTAGCGGGAGATTCTCCGAGCAGTACTTC
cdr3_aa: CASEGTSGRFSEQYF

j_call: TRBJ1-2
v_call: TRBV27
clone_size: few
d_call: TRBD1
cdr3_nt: TGTGCCAGCAGGGGACAGACCTATGGCTACACCTTC
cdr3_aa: CASRGQTYGYTF

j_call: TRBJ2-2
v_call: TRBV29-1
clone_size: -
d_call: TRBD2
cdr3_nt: TGCAGCGCATCGCCTAGCGGGGGTAACACCGGGGAGCTGTTTTTT
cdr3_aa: CSASPSGGNTGELFF

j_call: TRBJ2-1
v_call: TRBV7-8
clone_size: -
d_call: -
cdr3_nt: TGTGCCAGCAGCTCCCGGGTAGCGGCGGATGAGCAGTTCTTC
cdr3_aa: CASSSRVAADEQFF

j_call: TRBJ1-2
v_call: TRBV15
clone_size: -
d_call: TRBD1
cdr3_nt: TGTGCCACCAGCAGAACAGGGGGCAACTATGGCTACACCTTC
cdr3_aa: CATSRTGGNYGYTF